This T cell receptor beta chain was captured in a study of shared clonotypes between healthy human individuals. Sorted-subset replicate PCR reactions were performed with about 200 ng DNA, corresponding to about 32,000 T cell genomes. Some clones are missing from TCRdb's copy, which holds only in-frame ones; the method was immunoSEQ multiplex PCR. The table lists just over 2,000,000 clones, about 95% of them singletons. The germline gives CDR1 MNHEY, CDR2 SVGAGI. This CDR3 contains 12 residues. V was pared by 2 bases and J by 6 bases, with 7 bases between. This chain uses TRBV6-5 with TRBJ1-2, with D possibly TRBD1 on 5 matching bases. Input material: naive CD4+ T cells sorted from blood. Subset denoted: CD45RA+ positively selected. The source of this sequence is a man aged 18 to 30 in good health. CDR3 in amino acids: CASSYGGNGYTF. As DNA, the CDR3 is TGTGCCAGCAGTTACGGGGGTAATGGCTACACCTTC.